The 16 T cell receptor beta chains reported below all come from one sample, sequenced in a study of neurological immune-mediated disorders. A single record per CDR3 protein comes from TCRdb applying MiXCR to the 5' RACE reads. The sample holds fewer than 85,000 distinct CDR3 sequences; about a sixth are singletons and the top ten take 15%. Sequencing was carried out using PBMCs. These receptors originate from a woman in her forties in good health.

Points on this clonotype: Compared with germline, one end of the junction differs, possibly owing to a read error. J is TRBJ1-4 and V is TRBV4-1, with D tentatively TRBD1 (5 bases). This CDR3 has 18 residues. The V gene's germline CDR1 is MGHRA and CDR2 YSYEKL. The CDR3 DNA reads as TGCGCCAGCAGCCTCGTCGCCCGGTCAGGGTACGGGAGAGAAAAACCGTTTTTT. Residues: CASSLVARSGYGREKPFF.

This clonotype was seen ten or more times. The CDR3 region is CSAEGGQGDDEQFF. The CDR3 region has the DNA TGCAGTGCGGAAGGGGGACAGGGGGATGATGAGCAGTTCTTC. The V call is TRBV20-1, the J call TRBJ2-1, with 11 bases that match TRBD1. The trim removed 6 bases at V and 8 bases at J, leaving 9 bases unmatched. CDR1 DFQATT and CDR2 SNEGSKA come from the germline V gene (reference sequence). The CDR3 runs 14 residues.

There are many counts of this clonotype. The chain couples TRBV4-2 to TRBJ2-3; TRBD2 matches at 7 bases. V lost 0 bases, J lost 0 bases, and 9 bases stayed unmatched. Germline V CDR1 and CDR2: LGHNA, YNFKEQ. The CDR3 is 18 amino acids. CDR3 sequence reads: CASSQDIQVRGSTDTQYF. The CDR3 DNA is TGTGCCAGCAGCCAAGATATTCAGGTGCGGGGGAGCACAGATACGCAGTATTTT.

In regard to this clonotype: A much larger clone lies one base from this, so it may be a read error. The CDR3 protein is CASSLEGPSRTVELFF. The CDR3 nucleotides are TGTGCCAGCAGCTTAGAAGGTCCTAGTAGGACCGTGGAGCTGTTTTTT. The chain carries TRBV7-8 and TRBJ2-2, with D hard to call. CDR3 length: 16 amino acids. In germline, CDR1 is SGHVS, CDR2 FQNEAQ.

This clonotype was observed a handful of times. One end of the junction fails to match germline, which may point to a read error. The genes are TRBV6-1 and TRBJ1-2; TRBD1 might be the D (6 bases). Germline values: CDR1 MNHNS, CDR2 SASEGT. The CDR3 has 13 residues. In DNA, the CDR3 is TGTGCCAGCAGTGATGGGGGGCGATATGACTACACCTTC. As protein: CASSDGGRYDYTF.

In its sample, this clonotype was seen many times. J is TRBJ1-6 and V is TRBV5-1; possibly TRBD1 for D (6 bases). The germline CDR1 and CDR2 sequences are SGHRS and YFSETQ. Trimming cost V 3 bases and J 4 bases, with 17 bases left between them. The CDR3 sequence is 17 residues long. The CDR3 coding sequence is TGCGCCAGCAGCTCGGCGGAGTCGACAGGTTATAATTCACCCCTCCACTTT. It encodes CASSSAESTGYNSPLHF.

This clonotype was seen many times. The chain links TRBV6-5 to TRBJ1-5; possible D gene TRBD1, 5 bases. The ends were cut back, 5 bases at V and 5 bases at J, with 16 bases in the middle. Germline V CDR1 and CDR2: MNHEY, SVGAGI. The CDR3 totals 15 residues. Here the CDR3 reads CASSPLAGFDQPQHF. The CDR3 region has the DNA TGTGCCAGCAGTCCCTTGGCAGGGTTCGATCAGCCCCAGCATTTT.

This clonotype was observed many times. The CDR3 DNA follows: TGCGCCAGCAGTGATCCCAAGATAATTCACACTGAAGCTTTCTTT. It translates to CASSDPKIIHTEAFF. The rearrangement links TRBV10-2 to TRBJ1-1, with no clear D. V was shortened by 3 bases and J by 3 bases, with 14 bases between the two germline ends. Germline CDR1 and CDR2: WSHSY and SAAADI. The CDR3 consists of 15 residues.

This clonotype was observed many times. The rearrangement links TRBV9 to TRBJ1-3; 8 bases are shared with TRBD1. The CDR3 loop spans 16 amino acids. Looked up from germline, CDR1 is SGDLS and CDR2 is YYNGEE. V shed 4 bases and J 0 bases; nucleotides not matched to a gene: 6. CDR3 coding DNA: TGTGCCAGCAGCTCGGGACAGGTACTCTCTGGAAACACCATATATTTT. Encoded protein: CASSSGQVLSGNTIYF.

This clonotype was detected ten times or more. The rearrangement joins TRBV5-5 to TRBJ1-2; 10 nucleotides line up with TRBD1. CDR1 and CDR2 (germline): SGHKS, YYEKEE (reference sequence). Trimming at V came to 2 bases and at J to 12 bases, leaving 13 bases not matched to a gene. This CDR3 has 15 residues. The CDR3 loop reads CASSLIPGQGWKNTF. DNA of the CDR3: TGTGCCAGCAGCTTAATACCGGGACAGGGGTGGAAAAACACCTTC.

This clonotype was counted at least ten times. V and J are TRBV7-9 and TRBJ2-2; no definite D call. CDR1 SEHNR and CDR2 FQNEAQ come from the germline V gene (reference sequence). V was cut by 5 bases and J by 0 bases, with 13 bases left in between. This CDR3 is 16 amino acids long. Here the CDR3 reads CASSRVAPSNTGELFF. CDR3 nucleotides: TGTGCCAGCAGCCGGGTGGCTCCATCGAACACCGGGGAGCTGTTTTTT.

In this sample, this clonotype turned up a few times. This chain uses TRBV4-1 with TRBJ2-3; D is uncertain. The germline V and J ends were trimmed by 2 bases and 2 bases, with 20 bases remaining between them. Germline V gives CDR1 MGHRA, CDR2 YSYEKL. CDR3 length equals 18 residues. CDR3 residues: CASSQSPAAAFHTDTQYF. The CDR3, as DNA: TGCGCCAGCAGCCAATCCCCGGCGGCGGCCTTTCACACAGATACGCAGTATTTT.

This clonotype occurred many times. The chain links TRBV5-1 to TRBJ1-1; D remains ambiguous. The CDR3 runs 13 residues. Trimming pared 0 bases from V and 4 bases from J, leaving 7 bases between. Germline CDR1 reads SGHRS; CDR2 reads YFSETQ. In DNA, the CDR3 is TGCGCCAGCAGCTTGGTAGGGTCCACTGAAGCTTTCTTT. This translates into CASSLVGSTEAFF.

This clonotype was counted at least ten times. The CDR3 is CSARDRPGQGWYF. CDR3 sequence (DNA): TGCAGTGCTAGAGATCGGCCGGGACAGGGGTGGTATTTT. This chain links TRBV20-1 with TRBJ2-3; 10 positions agree with TRBD1. Germline CDR1 is DFQATT and CDR2 is SNEGSKA (reference sequence). Germline trimming cut 0 bases from V and 14 bases from J; bases unmatched to any gene: 8. The CDR3 is 13 amino acids.

This clonotype was observed many times. This rearrangement joins TRBV7-2 to TRBJ2-5; 8 bases are a match to TRBD2. This CDR3 has 15 amino acids. V was clipped by 5 bases and J by 5 bases; unmatched bases: 10. The germline gives CDR1 SGHTA, CDR2 FQGNSA. The CDR3 region is CASSPPIGGGETQYF. The CDR3 region has the DNA TGTGCCAGCAGCCCGCCTATCGGGGGGGGGGAGACCCAGTACTTC.

This clonotype was seen at least ten times. The chain recombines TRBV7-2 with TRBJ2-1; D perhaps matches TRBD2 (6 bases). V dropped 4 bases and J dropped 7 bases, with 20 bases sitting between them. This CDR3 is 16 amino acids long. Germline CDR1 reads SGHTA; CDR2 reads FQGNSA. The CDR3 loop is CASSSELREALNEQFF. CDR3 bases: TGTGCCAGCAGCTCCGAACTTAGGGAGGCCCTGAATGAGCAGTTCTTC.